This entry describes one T cell receptor (beta chain). The specificity of this receptor is unknown. Qualities for individual bases were not recorded, and no much larger clone is one base off. The immunoSEQ Assay, a bias-controlled multiplex PCR, was used to amplify TCRbeta CDR3 regions from genomic DNA. The published analysis was carried out like this. Nucleated cell counts per sample were estimated from amplification of reference gene primers within the assay. To quantify the absolute abundance of each unique TCRbeta CDR3 rearrangement, sequence reads were collapsed and filtered. Productive Simpson clonality was computed per sample as the square root of Simpson's diversity index over productive rearrangements. TCRdb provides this immuneACCESS table in a form limited to in-frame rearrangements. Some clones are lacking; in checked studies, under half of them reflect an unresolved V gene, and why the rest are absent is not known. V, J and clone size are those of that table, while D and trimming were read from the DNA. Counted in this sample were around 270,000 clones; 85% to 90% of them appeared once. The ten largest clones add up to 4.6% of the sample.

Trimming removed 1 base from V and 2 bases from J; the gene matches leave 7 bases unexplained. Measured from the cysteine to the phenylalanine, the CDR3 is 17 residues long. The entry retains the CDR3 DNA only, 51 bases that are in frame from base 1. CDR1 SGHVS and CDR2 FNYEAQ are derived from the germline V gene. The source of the sample is a study of blood T cell repertoires in COVID-19 (dated by TCRdb to the early 2020s). The study in broad terms: Samples from collaborators originated in the United States, Italy and Spain and spanned both the acute and convalescent phases of COVID-19. The prospective study material was composed of cDNA or gDNA derived from T cells, B-cell-depleted T cells, or PBMCs. Deeply sampled blood TCRbeta repertoires from subjects exposed to, actively infected with, or recovered from COVID-19 were included in the dataset. The repertoires were made available in a free public database intended to serve as a resource for research on the immune response to SARS-CoV-2. Samples came from the ongoing ImmuneRACE study (first 160 participants) plus 1,254 subjects from 6 global collaborators. The sample metadata nearly always contained a de-identified subject ID, COVID-19 status, age in years and sex. Where HLA class I and class II types were available, the types were taken from metadata supplied by the sample provider, not from assay-based typing. On the study overall, not on this receptor specifically: The quantity of clinical and demographic metadata differed by source and by participant and was supplied without curation.

Each collaborating institution followed its own protocols to collect whole blood in K2EDTA tubes. For TCRbeta analysis, collaborator samples were shipped as frozen whole blood, as isolated PBMCs, or as DNA extracted from either sample type. Sequencing was carried out using peripheral blood. This TCR was recovered from a man aged 35 to 55 with acute or convalescent COVID-19. The chain uses TRBV7-6 and TRBJ1-2, with 10 bases in between that match TRBD1. The CDR3 region has the sequence CASSLVSRDRGNYGYTF. The DNA sequence reads TGTGCCAGCAGCTTAGTCTCCCGGGACAGGGGAAACTATGGCTACACCTTC.